Here is one T cell receptor beta chain with its context. This sample is drawn from a study of blood T cell repertoires in COVID-19. As for the study in general: There were acute and convalescent COVID-19 samples, and they came from the United States, Italy and Spain. PBMCs, B-cell-depleted T cells, or T cells provided the cDNA or gDNA that made up the material.

Data came from immunoSEQ multiplex PCR; TCRdb stores just in-frame clones and leaves some out. The top ten hold around 2.3% of the sample, which has 200,000 or so clones, approximately 92% seen once. This CDR3 spans 11 amino acids. Trimming pared 6 bases from V and 13 bases from J, leaving 13 bases between. Germline CDR1 and CDR2: MNHEY and SVGAGI. The receptor was isolated from a woman aged 40 to 50 with acute COVID-19. The V gene is TRBV6-5, the J gene TRBJ1-5; maybe TRBD1 (5 bases). Specimen: PBMCs or T cells enriched from blood (not recorded which). In nucleotides, the CDR3 is TGTGCCAGCAGACTGGACACCTATCAGCATTTT. Residues: CASRLDTYQHF.